Listed here is a single T cell receptor beta chain. Its antigen is still unknown. The CDR3 sequence is 14 residues long. Trimming pared 8 bases from V and 7 bases from J, leaving 18 bases between. Germline CDR1 and CDR2: MDHEN and SYDVKM. The entry originates in a study of beta chain features in type 1 diabetes. Whole-study findings and limits: More deletions and fewer insertions at VDJ junctions were seen in type 1 diabetes patients.

CD45RO/CCR7/CD25/CD127/CD95/CD27 sorting isolated CD4+ naive, central memory, regulatory and stem cell-like memory cells. Post-sort purity exceeded 98% for all sorted populations. TCRB transcripts that were expressed got sequenced, as all of the isolated RNA had been reverse transcribed. The repertoire was sequenced with immunoSEQ multiplex PCR; TCRdb's copy has only in-frame clones and lacks some. The profile shows 250,000 or so clones, about 63% of them singletons. The receptor was derived from a man aged 25-40 years in good health. The sample consisted of naive CD4+ T cells from blood. The chain has TRBV28 and TRBJ2-1; a weak D match, TRBD2 (5 bases). The CDR3: CASYEGTVGNEQFF. CDR3 DNA sequence: TGTGCCAGCTATGAGGGAACGGTCGGTAATGAGCAGTTCTTC.